A selection of T cell receptor beta chains follows, all from one sample in a study of T-cell memory formation after mild COVID-19. Via MiXCR, TCRdb re-called the 5' RACE reads, giving one row per CDR3 protein. The table has over 250,000 distinct CDR3 sequences, more than 15% seen once. Sequenced sample: PBMCs or a T cell subset sorted from them (not recorded which). These receptor sequences come from a man aged 18-30 years who had mild COVID-19 (a few samples of this study predate the infection). Cell type and time point are not known. The CDR3 runs from the conserved cysteine through the conserved F or W. D genes are given only for firm matches. Size values are once, few and many counts, or a class for expanded clones, and some rows have none.

j_call	cdr3_length	d_call	v_call	clone_size	cdr3_aa	cdr3_nt
TRBJ2-3	18	TRBD2	TRBV7-3	-	CASSSEPGLAGSTDTQYF	TGTGCCAGCAGCTCGGAACCGGGACTAGCGGGATCCACAGATACGCAGTATTTT
TRBJ2-3	15	-	TRBV5-1	-	CASSPGLTSTDTQYF	TGCGCCAGCAGCCCGGGACTCACTAGCACAGATACGCAGTATTTT
TRBJ2-7	15	TRBD1	TRBV6-2/TRBV6-3	few	CASRYSKDRGSQQYF	TGTGCCAGCAGATACTCCAAGGACAGGGGATCACAGCAGTACTTC
TRBJ2-3	18	TRBD2	TRBV6-5	few	CASALRLAGGPSTDTQYF	TGTGCCAGCGCCCTCCGACTAGCGGGGGGGCCGAGTACAGATACGCAGTATTTT
TRBJ2-3	14	-	TRBV2	-	CASSETRSTDTQYF	TGTGCCAGCAGTGAAACGAGGAGCACAGATACGCAGTATTTT
TRBJ2-7	13	-	TRBV27	-	CASSPGRPFGQYF	TGTGCCAGCAGTCCGGGACGGCCTTTTGGGCAGTACTTC
TRBJ2-3	16	-	TRBV11-2	few	CASSLDRRSSTDTQYF	TGTGCCAGCAGCTTAGATCGCAGGTCGAGCACAGATACGCAGTATTTT
TRBJ1-1	13	-	TRBV6-2/TRBV6-3	-	CASRQTRGLNAFF	TGTGCCAGCAGACAGACTCGGGGGCTGAACGCTTTCTTT
TRBJ2-5	15	TRBD1	TRBV12-3/TRBV12-4	-	CASSPRTGVDKTQYF	TGTGCCAGCAGCCCGAGGACAGGGGTTGACAAGACCCAGTACTTC
TRBJ2-7	14	TRBD1	TRBV5-1	few	CASSRPGQGYEQYF	TGCGCCAGCAGCCGCCCGGGACAGGGCTACGAGCAGTACTTC
TRBJ1-1	15	TRBD1	TRBV12-3/TRBV12-4	-	CASSFEEGGGQGAFF	TGTGCCAGCAGTTTCGAGGAGGGGGGGGGACAGGGCGCTTTCTTT
TRBJ2-1	13	-	TRBV11-2	many	CASSPGRYNEQFF	TGTGCCAGCAGCCCGGGACGTTACAATGAGCAGTTCTTC
TRBJ2-3	13	-	TRBV20-1	many	CSASISIADTQYF	TGCAGTGCTAGTATTTCAATCGCAGATACGCAGTATTTT
TRBJ2-7	16	TRBD2	TRBV27	few	CASSPYQTSGGYEQYF	TGTGCCAGCAGTCCCTACCAGACTAGCGGGGGGTACGAGCAGTACTTC
TRBJ1-2	15	TRBD1	TRBV4-3	-	CASSQDFQGDYGYTF	TGCGCCAGCAGCCAAGATTTTCAGGGGGACTATGGCTACACCTTC
TRBJ1-2	9	-	TRBV2	few	CAGSPALSF	TGTGCCGGATCTCCGGCTCTAAGCTTC
TRBJ2-7	14	TRBD1	TRBV20-1	-	CSARFVDRGYEQYF	TGCAGTGCTAGATTCGTGGACAGGGGTTACGAGCAGTACTTC
TRBJ1-2	15	TRBD1	TRBV5-6	few	CASSIKGQEHYGYTF	TGTGCCAGCAGCATTAAGGGACAGGAGCACTATGGCTACACCTTC
TRBJ2-5	17	TRBD2	TRBV3-1	many	CASSQDLTRPPGGTQYF	TGTGCCAGCAGCCAAGATCTTACACGACCCCCGGGAGGGACCCAGTACTTC
TRBJ2-3	13	-	TRBV5-1	-	CASSQSGTDTQYF	TGCGCCAGCAGTCAAAGCGGAACAGATACGCAGTATTTT
TRBJ2-5	16	-	TRBV6-5	-	CASSYSIRQTQETQYF	TGTGCCAGCAGTTACTCGATACGCCAAACCCAAGAGACCCAGTACTTC
TRBJ2-5	16	-	TRBV5-1	few	CASSLASLGPQETQYF	TGCGCCAGCAGCTTGGCCAGCTTAGGCCCGCAAGAGACCCAGTACTTC
TRBJ2-2	16	-	TRBV7-9	-	CASSLGFRTSTGELFF	TGTGCCAGCAGCTTAGGGTTCAGAACCAGCACCGGGGAGCTGTTTTTT
TRBJ1-2	15	TRBD1	TRBV7-9	many	CASRPRKGQRNGYTF	TGTGCCAGCAGGCCACGTAAGGGACAGCGAAATGGCTACACCTTC
TRBJ2-3	16	TRBD1	TRBV7-2	-	CASSPTLDRVTDTQYF	TGTGCCAGCAGCCCGACCTTGGACAGGGTGACAGATACGCAGTATTTT
TRBJ2-7	13	-	TRBV11-2	many	CASSLGTDYEQYF	TGTGCCAGCAGCCTTGGGACGGATTACGAGCAGTACTTC
TRBJ2-2	15	TRBD1	TRBV7-6	many	CASSSGQGGTGELFF	TGTGCCAGCAGCTCGGGACAGGGGGGCACCGGGGAGCTGTTTTTT
TRBJ1-2	16	-	TRBV29-1	-	CSVGSWTGNREDGYTF	TGCAGCGTTGGATCTTGGACTGGGAACAGGGAGGATGGCTACACCTTC
TRBJ1-4	17	-	TRBV7-4	-	CASSLVGIPEIMKNCFF	-
TRBJ2-3	15	-	TRBV7-8	-	CASSFGVLSTDTQYF	TGTGCCAGCAGCTTCGGGGTCCTTAGCACAGATACGCAGTATTTT
TRBJ2-2	13	TRBD1	TRBV6-5	few	CASRRQGAGELFF	TGTGCCAGCAGGAGACAGGGGGCCGGGGAGCTGTTTTTT
TRBJ2-1	17	-	TRBV11-2	-	CASSSLVAGSSYNEQFF	TGTGCCAGCAGCTCCCTTGTTGCCGGGAGCTCCTACAATGAGCAGTTCTTC
TRBJ1-1	14	-	TRBV5-5	many	CASSFSLRDTEAFF	TGTGCCAGCAGCTTTAGCCTCAGAGACACTGAAGCTTTCTTT
TRBJ1-1	15	-	TRBV28	few	CASTLGRILNTEAFF	TGTGCCAGCACCCTTGGACGGATTTTGAACACTGAAGCTTTCTTT
TRBJ2-3	12	TRBD1	TRBV20-1	few	CSPGQGTDTQYF	TGCAGTCCGGGACAGGGTACCGATACGCAGTATTTT
TRBJ2-7	15	TRBD2	TRBV3-1	many	CASSPLAGASYEQYF	TGTGCCAGCAGCCCTTTAGCGGGGGCTAGCTACGAGCAGTACTTC
TRBJ1-1	14	-	TRBV15	-	CATSRYLSNTEAFF	TGTGCCACCAGCAGGTACCTTTCGAACACTGAAGCTTTCTTT
TRBJ1-3	14	-	TRBV23-1	-	CASRGIISGNTIYF	TGCGCCAGCAGGGGGATCATCTCTGGAAACACCATATATTTT
TRBJ1-3	13	-	TRBV7-9	few	CASSSRARNTIYF	TGTGCCAGCAGCAGCAGGGCTCGAAACACCATATATTTT
TRBJ1-2	15	-	TRBV5-1	few	CASSLDPNSNYGYTF	TGCGCCAGCAGCTTGGACCCTAATTCGAACTATGGCTACACCTTC
TRBJ2-3	13	-	TRBV12-3/TRBV12-4	-	CASSLQRADTQYF	TGTGCCAGCAGTTTACAAAGGGCAGATACGCAGTATTTT
TRBJ2-7	14	-	TRBV20-1	few	CSARDRVDSYEQYF	TGCAGTGCTAGAGACAGAGTTGACTCCTACGAGCAGTACTTC